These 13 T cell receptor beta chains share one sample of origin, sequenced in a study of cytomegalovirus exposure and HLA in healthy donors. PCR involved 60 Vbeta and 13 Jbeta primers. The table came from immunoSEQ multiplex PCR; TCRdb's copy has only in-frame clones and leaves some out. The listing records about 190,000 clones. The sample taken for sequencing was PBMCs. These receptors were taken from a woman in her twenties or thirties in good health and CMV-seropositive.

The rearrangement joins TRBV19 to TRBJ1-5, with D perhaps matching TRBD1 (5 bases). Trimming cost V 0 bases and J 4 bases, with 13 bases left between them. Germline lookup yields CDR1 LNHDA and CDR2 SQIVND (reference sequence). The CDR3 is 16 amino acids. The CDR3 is CASSIDGGGVNQPQHF. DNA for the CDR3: TGTGCCAGTAGTATAGATGGCGGGGGAGTTAATCAGCCCCAGCATTTT.

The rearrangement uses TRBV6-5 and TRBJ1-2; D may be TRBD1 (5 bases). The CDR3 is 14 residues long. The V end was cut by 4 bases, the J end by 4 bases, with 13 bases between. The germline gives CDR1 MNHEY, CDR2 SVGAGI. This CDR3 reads CASSFRQRLYGYTF. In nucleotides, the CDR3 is TGTGCCAGCAGTTTTAGACAGAGGCTCTATGGCTACACCTTC.

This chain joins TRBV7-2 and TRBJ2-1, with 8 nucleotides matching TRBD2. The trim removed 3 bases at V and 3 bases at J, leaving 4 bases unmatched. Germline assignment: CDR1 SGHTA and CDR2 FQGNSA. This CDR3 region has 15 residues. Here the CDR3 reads CASSFTSGNYNEQFF. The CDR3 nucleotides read TGTGCCAGCAGCTTTACTAGCGGAAACTACAATGAGCAGTTCTTC.

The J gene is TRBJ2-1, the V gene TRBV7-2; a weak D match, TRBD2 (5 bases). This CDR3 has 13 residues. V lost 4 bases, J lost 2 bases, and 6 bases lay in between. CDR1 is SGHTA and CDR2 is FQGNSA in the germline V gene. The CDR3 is CASSSGTYNEQFF. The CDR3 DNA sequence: TGTGCCAGCAGCTCCGGGACCTACAATGAGCAGTTCTTC.

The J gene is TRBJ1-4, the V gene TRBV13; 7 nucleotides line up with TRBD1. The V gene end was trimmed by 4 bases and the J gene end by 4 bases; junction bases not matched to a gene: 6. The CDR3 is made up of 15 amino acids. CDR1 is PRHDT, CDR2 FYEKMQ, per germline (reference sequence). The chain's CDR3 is CASSSPGDSNEKLFF. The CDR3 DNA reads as TGTGCCAGCAGCTCCCCAGGGGACAGTAATGAAAAACTGTTTTTT. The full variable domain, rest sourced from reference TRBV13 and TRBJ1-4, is AAGVIQSPRHLIKEKRETATLKCYPIPRHDTVYWYQQGPGQDPQFLISFYEKMQSDKGSIPDRFSAQQFSDYHSELNMSSLELGDSALYFCASSSPGDSNEKLFFGSGTQLSVL.

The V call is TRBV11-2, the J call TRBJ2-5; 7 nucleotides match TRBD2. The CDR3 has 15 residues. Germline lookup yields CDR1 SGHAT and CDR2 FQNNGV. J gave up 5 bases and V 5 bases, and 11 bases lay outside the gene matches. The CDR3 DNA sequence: TGTGCCAGCAGCCCTATGGGAGGGCTAGGGGAGACCCAGTACTTC. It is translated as CASSPMGGLGETQYF.

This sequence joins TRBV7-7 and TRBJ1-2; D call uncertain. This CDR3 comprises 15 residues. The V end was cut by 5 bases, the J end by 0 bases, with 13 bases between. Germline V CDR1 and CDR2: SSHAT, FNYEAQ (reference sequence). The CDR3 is CASSGEEEPNYGYTF. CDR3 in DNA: TGTGCCAGCAGCGGGGAGGAGGAACCTAACTATGGCTACACCTTC.

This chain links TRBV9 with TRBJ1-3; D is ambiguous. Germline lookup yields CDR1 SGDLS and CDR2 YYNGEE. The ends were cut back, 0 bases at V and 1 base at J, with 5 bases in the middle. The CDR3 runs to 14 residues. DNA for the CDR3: TGTGCCAGCAGCGTAGGGGAGTCTGGAAACACCATATATTTT. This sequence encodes CASSVGESGNTIYF.

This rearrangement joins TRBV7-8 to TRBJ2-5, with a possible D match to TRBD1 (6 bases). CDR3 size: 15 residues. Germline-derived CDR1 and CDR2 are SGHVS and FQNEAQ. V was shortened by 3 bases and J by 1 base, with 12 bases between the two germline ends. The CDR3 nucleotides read TGTGCCAGCAGCTTTCAGGGGAGCGGCCAAGAGACCCAGTACTTC. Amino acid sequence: CASSFQGSGQETQYF.

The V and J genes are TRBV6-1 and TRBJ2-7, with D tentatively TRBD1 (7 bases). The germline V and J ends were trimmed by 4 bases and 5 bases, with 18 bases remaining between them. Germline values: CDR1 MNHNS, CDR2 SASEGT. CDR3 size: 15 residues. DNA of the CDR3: TGTGCCAGCAGTGGGGGCCAGGGGGGTAGTGACGAGCAGTACTTC. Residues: CASSGGQGGSDEQYF.

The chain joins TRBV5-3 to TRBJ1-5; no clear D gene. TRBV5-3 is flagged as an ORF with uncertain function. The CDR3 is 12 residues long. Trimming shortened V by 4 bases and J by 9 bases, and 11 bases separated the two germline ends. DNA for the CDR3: TGTGCCAGAAGCCGCTCGGTACGGCCCCAGCATTTT. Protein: CARSRSVRPQHF.

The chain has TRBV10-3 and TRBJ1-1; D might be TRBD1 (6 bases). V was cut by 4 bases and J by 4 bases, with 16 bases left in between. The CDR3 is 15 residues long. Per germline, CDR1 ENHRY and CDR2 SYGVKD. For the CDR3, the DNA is TGTGCCATCAGTGGCGGAACAGGGATCGGCACTGAAGCTTTCTTT. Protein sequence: CAISGGTGIGTEAFF.

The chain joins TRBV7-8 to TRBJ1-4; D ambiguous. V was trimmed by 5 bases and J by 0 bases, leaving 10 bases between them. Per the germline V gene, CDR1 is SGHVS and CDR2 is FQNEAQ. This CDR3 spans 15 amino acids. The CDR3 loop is CASSQRPSTNEKLFF. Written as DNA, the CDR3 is TGTGCCAGCAGCCAGAGGCCATCAACTAATGAAAAACTGTTTTTT.